These 4 T cell receptor beta chains share one sample of origin, sequenced in a study of blood T cells in healthy people across ages. For the second PCR, which ran for about 6 to 11 cycles, a sample-barcoded 5' primer and a J-beta primer mix were used. TCRdb re-derived calls from the 5' RACE reads in MiXCR, one entry per CDR3 protein. The top ten clones hold under 25% of a sample with fewer than 2,000,000 distinct CDR3 sequences, approximately 40% of them seen once. Sequencing was performed on blood. Receptors originate from a human donor in good health.

On this clonotype: One junction end does not reproduce the germline sequence, and a read error may be involved. The chain joins TRBV7-2 to TRBJ1-2; D remains unclear. This CDR3 spans 13 amino acids. Germline lookup yields CDR1 SGHTA and CDR2 FQGNSA. CDR3 bases: TGTGCCAGCAGCTTAGGGACTAAATATGGCTACACCTTC. Its protein product is CASSLGTKYGYTF.

In this sample, this clonotype turned up a few times. The chain recombines TRBV6-5 with TRBJ2-1; TRBD1 aligns across 7 bases. The V gene's germline CDR1 is MNHEY and CDR2 SVGAGI. The CDR3 consists of 15 residues. The V gene end was trimmed by 6 bases and the J gene end by 5 bases; junction bases not matched to a gene: 10. This chain's CDR3 is CASRGRDSYHNEQFF. The CDR3 DNA reads TGTGCCAGCAGGGGTAGGGACAGCTATCACAATGAGCAGTTCTTC.

V usage is TRBV4-3 and J usage is TRBJ2-7; D uncertain. V lost 1 base and J 1 base, leaving 11 bases between the germline ends. Germline V gene lookup returns CDR1 LGHNA and CDR2 YSLEER. CDR3 length equals 15 residues. The CDR3 sequence is CASSQAWTGSYEQYF. The CDR3 DNA is TGCGCCAGCAGCCAAGCATGGACGGGTTCCTACGAGCAGTACTTC.

The V gene is TRBV29-1, the J gene TRBJ2-6; D might be TRBD1 (6 bases). V lost 6 bases, J lost 1 base, and 16 bases lay in between. The CDR3 contains 16 residues. CDR1 is SQVTM and CDR2 is ANQGSEA in the germline V gene. CDR3 sequence reads: CSVTGRFLSGANVLTF. CDR3 in DNA: TGCAGCGTAACAGGGAGATTTCTTTCTGGGGCCAACGTCCTGACTTTC.